The subject of this entry is one TCR beta chain. Its antigen is as yet unknown. The repertoire was sequenced with immunoSEQ multiplex PCR; TCRdb's copy has only in-frame clones and lacks some. The top ten clones hold about 0.35% of a sample with more than 1.2 million clones, approximately 98.5% of them seen once. The sample originates from a study of shared clonotypes between healthy human individuals. Study-level results: Tissues were not sampled, only blood, and their repertoires likely differ. Among the subsets, naive ones generally showed larger estimated richness than memory ones. Inspection by rarefaction showed sorted-subset sequencing to be incomplete despite large depth.

The TCR originated in a man aged 30 to 39 in good health. What was sequenced was naive CD4+ T cells sorted from blood. The subset was: CD45RA+ positively selected.

The CDR3 loop is CASSFGGGSGSRSSYEQYF. In nucleotides, the CDR3 is TGTGCCAGCAGCTTCGGAGGGGGTAGCGGGAGCCGCTCCTCCTACGAGCAGTACTTC. The chain has TRBV5-4 and TRBJ2-7, with 9 bases identical to TRBD2. This CDR3 spans 19 amino acids. V was pared by 2 bases and J by 0 bases, with 15 bases of the junction left unmatched. The germline V gene encodes CDR1 SGHNT and CDR2 YYREEE (reference sequence).